This TCR beta chain was recovered during a study of shared clonotypes between healthy human individuals. Profiled with immunoSEQ multiplex PCR; TCRdb holds only in-frame clones, not every one. The table shows approximately 2,000,000 clones, with 85% to 95% occurring only once. CDR3 size: 14 residues. Trimming removed 4 bases from V and 4 bases from J, with 14 bases in between. CDR1 and CDR2 (germline): SGHTS, YDEGEE. The TCR sequence derives from a man aged 18-30 years in good health. Some clones in this sample may be carry-over from other donors' samples. This rearrangement joins TRBV5-8 to TRBJ2-5; D might be TRBD1 (6 bases). The sequencing sample was made of naive CD4+ T cells from PBMCs. Subset denoted: CD45RA+ positively selected. CDR3 coding DNA: TGTGCCAGCAGCGACCTGACAGGCGCAGAGACCCAGTACTTC. Protein sequence: CASSDLTGAETQYF.